A selection of T cell receptor beta chains follows, all from one sample in a study of shared clonotypes between healthy human individuals. Clones were sequenced by immunoSEQ multiplex PCR, and TCRdb holds only the in-frame ones, with some missing. The data hold 650,000 to 750,000 clones, with approximately 75% observed a single time. Sequencing input: memory CD4+ T cells sorted from blood. Source of these receptors: a woman aged 25 to 39 in good health. Each CDR3 is given with its conserved first and last residue. The D gene is left open where the match is weak. Size tells how often a clone was seen (once, few, many) or the class of an expanded clone, and some rows leave it out.

d_gene: TRBD2
v_gene: TRBV19
abundance: -
j_gene: TRBJ2-3
CDR3nt: TGTGCCAGTCGAAAAAGCGGGGGGGTCACAGATACGCAGTATTTT
CDR3aa: CASRKSGGVTDTQYF

d_gene: -
v_gene: TRBV5-1
abundance: -
j_gene: TRBJ1-1
CDR3nt: TGCGCCAGCAGCCCCGTTTTGGGGGAGGACACTGAAGCTTTCTTT
CDR3aa: CASSPVLGEDTEAFF

d_gene: -
v_gene: TRBV27
abundance: -
j_gene: TRBJ2-7
CDR3nt: TGTGCCAGCAGTTTCCGGGCCACCTACGAGCAGTACTTC
CDR3aa: CASSFRATYEQYF

d_gene: -
v_gene: TRBV25-1
abundance: -
j_gene: TRBJ2-5
CDR3nt: TGTGCCAGCAGTGGAAGCGAGACCCAGTACTTC
CDR3aa: CASSGSETQYF

d_gene: -
v_gene: TRBV18
abundance: -
j_gene: TRBJ1-1
CDR3nt: TGTGCCAGCTCCCCGGGGGGTAACACTGAAGCTTTCTTT
CDR3aa: CASSPGGNTEAFF

d_gene: -
v_gene: TRBV11-2
abundance: many
j_gene: TRBJ2-7
CDR3nt: TGTGCCAGCAGCCTTAGAACAGGATTCTACGAGCAGTACTTC
CDR3aa: CASSLRTGFYEQYF

d_gene: TRBD2
v_gene: TRBV6-4
abundance: -
j_gene: TRBJ2-3
CDR3nt: TGTGCCAGCAGTGACGAAGCGGGAGACCAAGATACGCAGTATTTT
CDR3aa: CASSDEAGDQDTQYF

d_gene: -
v_gene: TRBV5-3
abundance: -
j_gene: TRBJ2-1
CDR3nt: TGTGCCAGAAGCCCCCCCACGGATGTTGCTAGCGTTAATGAGCAGTTCTTC
CDR3aa: CARSPPTDVASVNEQFF

d_gene: TRBD2
v_gene: TRBV4-2
abundance: -
j_gene: TRBJ2-5
CDR3nt: TGTGCCAGCAGCCAGTACACCGGGACTAGCGGGAATCAAGAGACCCAGTACTTC
CDR3aa: CASSQYTGTSGNQETQYF

d_gene: -
v_gene: TRBV19
abundance: -
j_gene: TRBJ1-2
CDR3nt: TGTGCCAGTAGTATCCCCATCACGGGGGGGCGTTTCTATGGCTACACCTTC
CDR3aa: CASSIPITGGRFYGYTF

d_gene: TRBD1
v_gene: TRBV7-2
abundance: -
j_gene: TRBJ2-2
CDR3nt: TGTGCCAGCAGTTTTCAGGGGGCGATAGGCGGGGAGCTGTTTTTT
CDR3aa: CASSFQGAIGGELFF

d_gene: TRBD1
v_gene: TRBV28
abundance: -
j_gene: TRBJ2-6
CDR3nt: TGTGCCAGCAGCCCGACAGGGTCTGGGGCCAACGTCCTGACTTTC
CDR3aa: CASSPTGSGANVLTF

d_gene: TRBD1
v_gene: TRBV7-2
abundance: many
j_gene: TRBJ1-2
CDR3nt: TGTGCCAGCAGCTTGAGCCTGACAGGGGCCAGTGGCTACACCTTC
CDR3aa: CASSLSLTGASGYTF

d_gene: TRBD2
v_gene: TRBV19
abundance: -
j_gene: TRBJ2-1
CDR3nt: TGTGCCAGTAGTATCTCTGGCGGGAGGGCCTCAGGCAATGAGCAGTTCTTC
CDR3aa: CASSISGGRASGNEQFF

d_gene: -
v_gene: TRBV28
abundance: -
j_gene: TRBJ2-7
CDR3nt: TGTGCCAGCAGTTTATCCGGGACACGGACCTACGAGCAGTACTTC
CDR3aa: CASSLSGTRTYEQYF

d_gene: -
v_gene: TRBV28
abundance: -
j_gene: TRBJ1-2
CDR3nt: TGTGCCAGTTCCCGCCGTACTGGCTGCACCTTC
CDR3aa: CASSRRTGCTF

d_gene: TRBD1
v_gene: TRBV6-1
abundance: -
j_gene: TRBJ2-3
CDR3nt: TGTGCCAGCGGCCAGACAGGGCAAGGGACAGATACGCAGTATTTT
CDR3aa: CASGQTGQGTDTQYF

d_gene: TRBD2
v_gene: TRBV11-2
abundance: -
j_gene: TRBJ2-2
CDR3nt: TGTGCCAGCAGCTTTCAATTAGCGGGAGGGACCGGGGAGCTGTTTTTT
CDR3aa: CASSFQLAGGTGELFF

d_gene: TRBD2
v_gene: TRBV5-1
abundance: -
j_gene: TRBJ2-1
CDR3nt: TGCGCCAGCAGCTTGGGCCTAACCGGACTAGCGGGAGACAATGAGCAGTTCTTC
CDR3aa: CASSLGLTGLAGDNEQFF

d_gene: -
v_gene: TRBV4-1
abundance: -
j_gene: TRBJ2-1
CDR3nt: TGCGCCAGCAGCCAGATTTTTCATGAGCAGTTCTTC
CDR3aa: CASSQIFHEQFF

d_gene: TRBD2
v_gene: TRBV11-2
abundance: -
j_gene: TRBJ2-7
CDR3nt: TGTGCCAGCAGTGGGTGGGGACTAGCGGGACTCTACGAGCAGTACTTC
CDR3aa: CASSGWGLAGLYEQYF

d_gene: -
v_gene: TRBV7-8
abundance: few
j_gene: TRBJ1-3
CDR3nt: TGTGCCAGCAGCTTAGGGGGCAGAAACACCATATATTTT
CDR3aa: CASSLGGRNTIYF

d_gene: -
v_gene: TRBV4-1
abundance: -
j_gene: TRBJ2-4
CDR3nt: TGCGCCAGCAGCCAAAGCCCCTTTGACCTAGCCAAAAACATTCAGTACTTC
CDR3aa: CASSQSPFDLAKNIQYF

d_gene: -
v_gene: TRBV21-1
abundance: few
j_gene: TRBJ2-5
CDR3nt: TGTGCCAGCAGCACCCCCGGGACTCCAGAAGAGACCCAGTACTTC
CDR3aa: CASSTPGTPEETQYF

d_gene: -
v_gene: TRBV25-1
abundance: -
j_gene: TRBJ2-7
CDR3nt: TGTGCCAGCAGTGACCAAGAACCGGGACTTTCCTACGAGCAGTACTTC
CDR3aa: CASSDQEPGLSYEQYF

d_gene: -
v_gene: TRBV18
abundance: -
j_gene: TRBJ2-7
CDR3nt: TGTGCCAGCTCAGGGGACGTGGACGAGCAGTACTTC
CDR3aa: CASSGDVDEQYF

d_gene: TRBD2
v_gene: TRBV30
abundance: -
j_gene: TRBJ2-1
CDR3nt: TGTGCCCGGGCCGGGACTAGATACAATGAGCAGTTCTTC
CDR3aa: CARAGTRYNEQFF

d_gene: -
v_gene: TRBV6-5
abundance: -
j_gene: TRBJ2-3
CDR3nt: TGTGCCAGCAGATTACGGGGAGCCACAGATACGCAGTATTTT
CDR3aa: CASRLRGATDTQYF

d_gene: -
v_gene: TRBV4-1
abundance: once
j_gene: TRBJ1-5
CDR3nt: TGCGCCAGCAGCCAAGATTGGCGGGAGAATCAGCCCCAGCATTTT
CDR3aa: CASSQDWRENQPQHF

d_gene: TRBD1
v_gene: TRBV19
abundance: -
j_gene: TRBJ1-2
CDR3nt: TGTGCCAGTAGTATCCTTCCGACAGGGATGGATGGCTACACCTTC
CDR3aa: CASSILPTGMDGYTF

d_gene: TRBD1
v_gene: TRBV10-3
abundance: -
j_gene: TRBJ2-7
CDR3nt: TGTGCCATCCGGAGGGGACAGGGGGTCTACGAGCAGTACTTC
CDR3aa: CAIRRGQGVYEQYF

d_gene: TRBD1
v_gene: TRBV6-1
abundance: -
j_gene: TRBJ2-7
CDR3nt: TGTGCCAGCAGTGGTCGGACAGGCGTGGACGAGCAGTACTTC
CDR3aa: CASSGRTGVDEQYF

d_gene: TRBD2
v_gene: TRBV5-6
abundance: few
j_gene: TRBJ2-1
CDR3nt: TGTGCCAGCAGGCGATTAGGGTATAGCGGGATGGGGCAGTTCTTC
CDR3aa: CASRRLGYSGMGQFF

d_gene: -
v_gene: TRBV11-3
abundance: -
j_gene: TRBJ2-3
CDR3nt: TGTGCCAGCAGCCTGTCCCGCGGGGATCGCCGCACAGATACGCAGTATTTT
CDR3aa: CASSLSRGDRRTDTQYF

d_gene: -
v_gene: TRBV28
abundance: -
j_gene: TRBJ1-1
CDR3nt: TGTGCCAGCAACCCGGGGCTGAACACTGAAGCTTTCTTT
CDR3aa: CASNPGLNTEAFF

d_gene: -
v_gene: TRBV4-1
abundance: -
j_gene: TRBJ2-1
CDR3nt: TGCGCCAGCAGCCAAATAAGCAGGTGGGGCTCCTACAATGAGCAGTTCTTC
CDR3aa: CASSQISRWGSYNEQFF

d_gene: -
v_gene: TRBV10-3
abundance: once
j_gene: TRBJ1-4
CDR3nt: TGTGCCATCAGTGAGGGGATTCGGGATGAAAAACTGTTTTTT
CDR3aa: CAISEGIRDEKLFF

d_gene: TRBD1
v_gene: TRBV5-4
abundance: -
j_gene: TRBJ2-1
CDR3nt: TGTGCCAGCAGCCCGGACAGGGAGATCTACAATGAGCAGTTCTTC
CDR3aa: CASSPDREIYNEQFF

d_gene: TRBD2
v_gene: TRBV19
abundance: -
j_gene: TRBJ2-5
CDR3nt: TGTGCCAGTAGTATTAGCTCTAGCGGGAGAAAGACCCAGTACTTC
CDR3aa: CASSISSSGRKTQYF

d_gene: TRBD2
v_gene: TRBV6-4
abundance: -
j_gene: TRBJ2-1
CDR3nt: TGTGCCAGCAGTATCAGCGGGGAGTTCTTC
CDR3aa: CASSISGEFF

d_gene: -
v_gene: TRBV6-1
abundance: -
j_gene: TRBJ1-5
CDR3nt: TGTGCCAGCAGTCCCGAGGTGGCCTTGTATCAGCCCCAGCATTTT
CDR3aa: CASSPEVALYQPQHF

d_gene: -
v_gene: TRBV27
abundance: -
j_gene: TRBJ2-1
CDR3nt: TGTGCCAGCAGTGAGGGGGGAGAGCAGTTCTTC
CDR3aa: CASSEGGEQFF

d_gene: -
v_gene: TRBV11-2
abundance: -
j_gene: TRBJ2-5
CDR3nt: TGTGCCAGCAGCATTGGACAGCAAGAGACCCAGTACTTC
CDR3aa: CASSIGQQETQYF

d_gene: -
v_gene: TRBV6-5
abundance: -
j_gene: TRBJ1-5
CDR3nt: TGTGCCAGCAGTTACAAAGGTTTTGGCAATCAGCCCCAGCATTTT
CDR3aa: CASSYKGFGNQPQHF

d_gene: -
v_gene: TRBV13
abundance: -
j_gene: TRBJ1-5
CDR3nt: TGTGCCAGCAGCTTAGGAGGTGGGCAGGGGCAGCCCCAGCATTTT
CDR3aa: CASSLGGGQGQPQHF

d_gene: TRBD2
v_gene: TRBV6-5
abundance: -
j_gene: TRBJ2-5
CDR3nt: TGTGCCAGCAGTTACCAATGGACTAGCGGCCAGACCCAGTACTTC
CDR3aa: CASSYQWTSGQTQYF

d_gene: -
v_gene: TRBV14
abundance: -
j_gene: TRBJ1-1
CDR3nt: TGTGCCAGCGCCGGGGGGCTGAACACTGAAGCTTTCTTT
CDR3aa: CASAGGLNTEAFF

d_gene: TRBD1
v_gene: TRBV6-5
abundance: once
j_gene: TRBJ2-7
CDR3nt: TGTGCCAGCAGTTACGCAACAGGGGTCCCTCCCTACGAGCAGTACTTC
CDR3aa: CASSYATGVPPYEQYF

d_gene: -
v_gene: TRBV28
abundance: -
j_gene: TRBJ2-7
CDR3nt: TGTGCCAGTACTACCCCGGCGGGGATCTCCTACGAGCAGTACTTC
CDR3aa: CASTTPAGISYEQYF

d_gene: TRBD1
v_gene: TRBV27
abundance: -
j_gene: TRBJ1-4
CDR3nt: TGTGCCAGCAGTCCACTCCTTGGACAGGGGAATGAAAAACTGTTTTTT
CDR3aa: CASSPLLGQGNEKLFF

d_gene: TRBD2
v_gene: TRBV27
abundance: few
j_gene: TRBJ2-2
CDR3nt: TGTGCCAGCAGTTTAAGGCCGTGGCTAGCGGGAGCCGGAAACACCGGGGAGCTGTTTTTT
CDR3aa: CASSLRPWLAGAGNTGELFF

d_gene: -
v_gene: TRBV5-8
abundance: -
j_gene: TRBJ1-5
CDR3nt: TGTGCCAGCAGCGGTCCGACACATCCTTATAGCAATCAGCCCCAGCATTTT
CDR3aa: CASSGPTHPYSNQPQHF

d_gene: -
v_gene: TRBV11-3
abundance: -
j_gene: TRBJ2-2
CDR3nt: TGTGCCAGCAGCTTAGAAGGCACGATGAACACCGGGGAGCTGTTTTTT
CDR3aa: CASSLEGTMNTGELFF

d_gene: -
v_gene: TRBV18
abundance: -
j_gene: TRBJ2-1
CDR3nt: TGTGCCAGCTCACCCGTTAGACTAACGGGCGCATCCTACAGTGAGCAGTTCTTC
CDR3aa: CASSPVRLTGASYSEQFF

d_gene: -
v_gene: TRBV25-1
abundance: -
j_gene: TRBJ1-5
CDR3nt: TGTGCCAGCAGTGAATCCGGGGGGTCCTATAGCAATCAGCCCCAGCATTTT
CDR3aa: CASSESGGSYSNQPQHF

d_gene: TRBD1
v_gene: TRBV6-1
abundance: few
j_gene: TRBJ1-2
CDR3nt: TGTGCCAGCAGTGGTAAGGACAGGAAGACTTACTATGGCTACACCTTC
CDR3aa: CASSGKDRKTYYGYTF